The rows below give T cell receptor beta chains drawn from one sample of a study of OX40 agonist ivuxolimab in advanced cancers. TCRdb's copy holds only in-frame clones and misses some; the assay was immunoSEQ multiplex PCR. The sample lists roughly 30,000 clones, 88% occurring once. Specimen: CD4+ or CD8+ T cells sorted from blood, collected in a trial of the OX40 agonist ivuxolimab. Receptors originate from an adult with an advanced solid tumor such as melanoma, head and neck, liver or kidney cancer. The CDR3 runs from the conserved cysteine through the conserved F or W. D genes are given only for firm matches. Clone sizes are given selectively: once, few, many, or a class where the clone is expanded.

j_call d_call clone_size v_call cdr3_aa cdr3_nt
TRBJ1-6 . . TRBV27 CASSLSGQSPLHF TGTGCCAGCAGTTTATCGGGGCAATCACCCCTCCACTTT
TRBJ2-1 . . TRBV29-1 CSSPVGVEQFF TGCAGCTCCCCCGTGGGGGTTGAGCAGTTCTTC
TRBJ2-5 TRBD2 once TRBV28 CASSPLGLAGGPETQYF TGTGCCAGCAGTCCCCTGGGGCTAGCGGGGGGGCCAGAGACCCAGTACTTC
TRBJ1-1 . . TRBV30 CAWRAGLNTEAFF TGTGCCTGGAGGGCAGGCCTGAACACTGAAGCTTTCTTT
TRBJ2-2 . once TRBV10-3 CAISESAATTSNTGELFF TGTGCCATCAGTGAGTCCGCAGCCACCACCTCGAACACCGGGGAGCTGTTTTTT
TRBJ2-7 . . TRBV10-2 CASSAAPDEQYF TGCGCCAGCAGTGCGGCCCCAGACGAGCAGTACTTC
TRBJ1-1 TRBD1 . TRBV4-1 CASSLQGTDLFMNTEAFF TGCGCCAGCAGTCTGCAAGGGACAGATCTCTTTATGAACACTGAAGCTTTCTTT
TRBJ2-1 TRBD2 . TRBV7-8 CASSYRRGANEQFF TGTGCCAGCAGCTATCGGCGGGGGGCCAACGAGCAGTTCTTC
TRBJ2-7 . . TRBV5-6 CASSLELYEQYF TGTGCCAGCAGCTTGGAACTATACGAGCAGTACTTC
TRBJ2-2 TRBD2 . TRBV2 CASSSSGGTGELFF TGTGCCAGCAGTTCCAGCGGGGGGACCGGGGAGCTGTTTTTT
TRBJ2-1 TRBD2 . TRBV6-5 CASTALAGSVDEQFF TGTGCCAGCACCGCTCTAGCGGGGAGTGTCGATGAGCAGTTCTTC
TRBJ2-2 . . TRBV19 CASSIGGLAGELFF TGTGCCAGTAGTATTGGGGGACTCGCCGGGGAGCTGTTTTTT
TRBJ1-1 . . TRBV30 CAWSADNTEAFF TGTGCCTGGAGTGCAGATAACACTGAAGCTTTCTTT
TRBJ1-6 . . TRBV7-9 CASSPGQPSSYNSPLHF TGTGCCAGCAGCCCAGGACAGCCCAGCTCCTATAATTCACCCCTCCACTTT